A single sample gave rise to the 27 T cell receptor beta chains below, sequenced in a study of control samples from healthy donors and cancer patients. TCRdb's table, derived via immunoSEQ multiplex PCR, lists solely in-frame clones and lacks some. The sample consists of some 150,000 clones, under 90% of them appearing once. The sample taken for sequencing was blood. The receptors were sampled from a man aged 30 to 45 in good health.

The chain uses TRBV19 and TRBJ2-3, with TRBD2 matching over 13 bases. J lost 3 bases, V lost 5 bases, and 8 bases had no gene match. CDR3 size: 17 residues. Germline loops: CDR1 LNHDA, CDR2 SQIVND (reference sequence). This CDR3 is CASSRTSGRQVTDTQYF. For the CDR3, the DNA is TGTGCCAGTAGTCGGACTAGCGGGAGACAAGTAACAGATACGCAGTATTTT.

J is TRBJ1-1 and V is TRBV5-4; D gene unclear. Deletions cut 2 bases from V and 1 base from J, with 15 bases between. Per germline, CDR1 SGHNT and CDR2 YYREEE (reference sequence). This CDR3 is 16 amino acids long. CDR3 nucleotides: TGTGCCAGCAGCTTCCATGGCTCAGGCAAGAACACTGAAGCTTTCTTT. Amino acids: CASSFHGSGKNTEAFF.

The genes are TRBV5-4 and TRBJ1-4; D unresolved. The CDR3 spans 15 residues. Trimming took off 0 bases at V and 4 bases at J, with 10 bases between the two ends. Germline V gene data show CDR1 as SGHNT and CDR2 as YYREEE (reference sequence). In nucleotides, the CDR3 is TGTGCCAGCAGCTTGGGTTGGGCGGGTAATGAAAAACTGTTTTTT. Protein: CASSLGWAGNEKLFF.

This sequence joins TRBV4-3 and TRBJ1-5, with D possibly matching TRBD1 (6 bases). Trimming took off 0 bases at V and 0 bases at J, with 9 bases between the two ends. Germline V lookup: CDR1 LGHNA, CDR2 YSLEER. This CDR3 contains 16 residues. CDR3 sequence: CASSQERGYSNQPQHF. DNA for the CDR3: TGCGCCAGCAGCCAAGAAAGGGGGTATAGCAATCAGCCCCAGCATTTT.

The V gene is TRBV7-9, the J gene TRBJ2-7; 7 positions match TRBD1. With 5 bases clipped from V and 9 bases from J, the junction kept 10 bases outside the gene matches. CDR3 length: 13 amino acids. Germline V gives CDR1 SEHNR, CDR2 FQNEAQ (reference sequence). The CDR3 sequence: CASSDRTGRRQYF. The DNA of the CDR3 is TGTGCCAGCAGCGACCGGACAGGCCGTCGGCAGTACTTC.

The genes are TRBV11-3 and TRBJ1-6; D perhaps matches TRBD1 (6 bases). V gave up 0 bases and J gave up 8 bases, with 11 bases separating them. The CDR3 consists of 15 residues. Per the germline V gene, CDR1 is SGHNT and CDR2 is YENEEA. Here the CDR3 reads CASSLETGFDSPLHF. Written as DNA, the CDR3 is TGTGCCAGCAGCTTAGAGACAGGCTTTGATTCACCCCTCCACTTT. The whole variable domain, filled in from reference TRBV11-3 and TRBJ1-6, reads EAGVVQSPRYKIIEKKQPVAFWCNPISGHNTLYWYLQNLGQGPELLIRYENEEAVDDSQLPKDRFSAERLKGVDSTLKIQPAELGDSAVYLCASSLETGFDSPLHFGNGTRLTVT.

This clone occurred a few times. The chain couples TRBV5-6 to TRBJ1-2, with TRBD1 as a possible D gene (5 bases). The germline V gene has CDR1 SGHDT and CDR2 YYEEEE. The CDR3 has 13 amino acids. The ends were cut back, 0 bases at V and 5 bases at J, with 8 bases in the middle. CDR3 DNA sequence: TGTGCCAGCAGCTTGGGGACAAAGTATGGCTACACCTTC. This sequence encodes CASSLGTKYGYTF.

The chain carries TRBV19 and TRBJ2-7, with TRBD2 matching 15 bases. The CDR3 runs 17 residues. Germline-derived CDR1 and CDR2 are LNHDA and SQIVND (reference sequence). V lost 3 bases and J lost 3; bases outside the gene matches: 6. CDR3 residues: CASSIAGLAGGRYEQYF. In DNA, the CDR3 is TGTGCCAGTAGTATCGCGGGACTAGCGGGAGGACGCTACGAGCAGTACTTC.

This chain links TRBV7-2 with TRBJ2-5; a possible D gene is TRBD1 (6 bases). The CDR3 runs 14 residues. Germline lookup yields CDR1 SGHTA and CDR2 FQGNSA. The V end was cut by 4 bases, the J end by 5 bases, with 14 bases between. For the CDR3, the DNA is TGTGCCAGCAGCTCCGCCCAGGGGCGCGAGACCCAGTACTTC. This encodes CASSSAQGRETQYF.

The count of this clone is one. This sequence joins TRBV6-6 and TRBJ1-6, with D possibly being TRBD1 (5 bases). The ends were cut back, 0 bases at V and 6 bases at J, with 6 bases in the middle. The CDR3 totals 14 residues. Germline CDR1 reads MNHNY; CDR2 reads SVGAGI (reference sequence). CDR3 residues: CASSYSGGNSPLHF. Written as DNA, the CDR3 is TGTGCCAGCAGTTACTCTGGGGGTAATTCACCCCTCCACTTT.

In this sample, this clone turned up once. The V and J genes are TRBV5-5 and TRBJ2-7; possibly TRBD2 for D (5 bases). Per germline, CDR1 SGHKS and CDR2 YYEKEE (reference sequence). Trimming shortened V by 2 bases and J by 4 bases, and 13 bases separated the two germline ends. This CDR3 region has 14 residues. CDR3 DNA sequence: TGTGCCAGCAGCTTTCTCAGCGGAGATTACGAGCAGTACTTC. Translated: CASSFLSGDYEQYF.

As DNA, the CDR3 is TGTGCCAGCTCATGGTCGTCAGGTGGCTACGAGCAGTACTTC. Encoded protein: CASSWSSGGYEQYF. The chain couples TRBV18 to TRBJ2-7; D unresolved. The germline CDR1 and CDR2 sequences are KGHSH and LQKENI. CDR3 length: 14 residues. The V end lost 5 bases, the J end lost 3 bases, and 14 bases lay between the germline ends.

The chain recombines TRBV19 with TRBJ2-1, with D uncertain. V was clipped by 5 bases and J by 4 bases, with 15 bases between them. Germline V gene lookup returns CDR1 LNHDA and CDR2 SQIVND (reference sequence). The CDR3 extends over 15 amino acids. CDR3 protein: CASSRPGITYNEQFF. CDR3 nucleotide sequence: TGTGCCAGTAGTCGCCCAGGCATTACGTACAATGAGCAGTTCTTC.

In this sample, this clone turned up once. The chain is built from TRBV30 and TRBJ2-7, with TRBD2 matching 7 bases. V trimming: 3 bases; J trimming: 6 bases; junction bases outside the gene matches: 5. The CDR3 totals 12 residues. CDR1 and CDR2 from the germline V gene are GTSNPN and SVGIG (reference sequence). The CDR3 loop reads CAWRDREVEQYF. DNA for the CDR3: TGTGCCTGGAGGGACCGGGAGGTCGAGCAGTACTTC.

The rearrangement joins TRBV19 to TRBJ1-5; possibly TRBD1 for D (5 bases). From germline, CDR1 is LNHDA and CDR2 SQIVND (reference sequence). V was pared by 7 bases and J by 0 bases, with 19 bases between. The CDR3 loop spans 17 amino acids. The CDR3 spells CASTPSRGADSNQPQHF. The CDR3, as DNA: TGTGCCAGTACCCCAAGCAGAGGGGCGGATAGCAATCAGCCCCAGCATTTT.

The chain combines TRBV11-3 with TRBJ2-5, with D perhaps given as TRBD1 or TRBD2 (5 bases each). This CDR3 has 16 residues. V lost 1 base, J lost 4 bases, and 16 bases lay in between. Germline CDR1 SGHNT, CDR2 YENEEA. The CDR3 sequence: CASSLVWDPDGETQYF. Here the CDR3 DNA reads TGTGCCAGCAGCTTAGTATGGGACCCGGATGGAGAGACCCAGTACTTC.

The chain recombines TRBV6-5 with TRBJ2-1, with 8 positions matching TRBD2. CDR1 is MNHEY, CDR2 SVGAGI, per germline. J gave up 0 bases and V 0 bases, and 1 base lay outside the gene matches. The CDR3 covers 16 residues. In DNA form, the CDR3 reads TGTGCCAGCAGTTACTCAGCGGGGGACTCCTACAATGAGCAGTTCTTC. It encodes CASSYSAGDSYNEQFF.

The V gene is TRBV7-9, the J gene TRBJ1-2, with D perhaps TRBD1 (5 bases). Germline-derived CDR1 and CDR2 are SEHNR and FQNEAQ (reference sequence). Trimming took off 5 bases at V and 4 bases at J, with 17 bases between the two ends. The CDR3 sequence is 15 residues long. The CDR3 DNA is TGTGCCAGCAGCGAATACGGACAAAACGTCTATGGCTACACCTTC. It codes for CASSEYGQNVYGYTF.

V gene TRBV5-1 combines with J gene TRBJ1-2; TRBD1 matches at 10 bases. The ends lost 0 bases at V and 3 bases at J; junction bases unmatched: 2. Germline assignment: CDR1 SGHRS and CDR2 YFSETQ. CDR3 length: 15 amino acids. The CDR3 region has the DNA TGCGCCAGCAGCTTGGCCGGGACAGGGGACTATGGCTACACCTTC. It codes for CASSLAGTGDYGYTF.

The chain links TRBV6-2 or TRBV6-3 to TRBJ2-1; 8 positions agree with TRBD1. V trimming: 5 bases; J trimming: 7 bases; junction bases outside the gene matches: 10. The CDR3 sequence is 15 residues long. Germline V lookup: CDR1 MNHEY, CDR2 SVGEGT. The CDR3 sequence: CASSDRTGLANEQFF. The DNA of the CDR3 is TGTGCCAGCAGTGATCGGACAGGGCTGGCTAATGAGCAGTTCTTC.

V gene TRBV7-2 combines with J gene TRBJ2-3, with D perhaps matching TRBD1 (6 bases). The CDR3 loop spans 13 amino acids. V was cut by 2 bases and J by 6 bases, with 9 bases left in between. Per the germline V gene, CDR1 is SGHTA and CDR2 is FQGNSA. CDR3 coding DNA: TGTGCCAGCAGCTTAAGGGGGTCCGATACGCAGTATTTT. Residues: CASSLRGSDTQYF.

The rearrangement links TRBV5-4 to TRBJ1-1; D might be TRBD1 (5 bases). CDR3 size: 13 residues. The V end was cut by 4 bases, the J end by 6 bases, with 13 bases between. The germline V gene encodes CDR1 SGHNT and CDR2 YYREEE (reference sequence). CDR3 DNA sequence: TGTGCCAGCAGCCCGAATCTGGGGGCTGAAGCTTTCTTT. Its translation: CASSPNLGAEAFF. The whole variable domain, filled in from reference TRBV5-4 and TRBJ1-1, reads ETGVTQSPTHLIKTRGQQVTLRCSSQSGHNTVSWYQQALGQGPQFIFQYYREEENGRGNFPPRFSGLQFPNYSSELNVNALELDDSALYLCASSPNLGAEAFFGQGTRLTVV.

This chain joins TRBV7-9 and TRBJ2-1, with D possibly being TRBD1 or TRBD2 (5 bases each). Germline CDR1 SEHNR, CDR2 FQNEAQ (reference sequence). The CDR3 has 16 amino acids. Trimming pared 4 bases from V and 9 bases from J, leaving 22 bases between. CDR3 in DNA: TGTGCCAGCAGCTCACACTCGGGGCGAAGTTCGGGTGAGCAGTTCTTC. Amino acid sequence: CASSSHSGRSSGEQFF.

The V and J genes are TRBV19 and TRBJ1-4; D not certain. Trimming took off 0 bases at V and 8 bases at J, with 7 bases between the two ends. Germline V gives CDR1 LNHDA, CDR2 SQIVND (reference sequence). The CDR3 extends over 13 amino acids. The CDR3 reads CASSIDRSEKLFF. The DNA of the CDR3 is TGTGCCAGTAGTATAGATCGAAGCGAAAAACTGTTTTTT.

The V and J genes are TRBV16 and TRBJ2-5; no clear D gene. The CDR3 runs 15 residues. V was shortened by 1 base and J by 0 bases, with 9 bases between the two germline ends. Germline CDR1 KGHSY, CDR2 FQNENV. CDR3 residues: CASSQYSPYQETQYF. DNA for the CDR3: TGTGCCAGCAGCCAATACAGCCCGTACCAAGAGACCCAGTACTTC.

This chain links TRBV7-3 with TRBJ2-1; 12 bases fit TRBD2. J was trimmed by 8 bases and V by 5 bases; bases with no gene match: 10. The CDR3 length is 16 residues. The germline gives CDR1 SGHTA, CDR2 FQGTGA. CDR3 in DNA: TGTGCCAGCAGCCACAAGGCTAGCGGGGGGGCTTATGAGCAGTTCTTC. Protein product: CASSHKASGGAYEQFF. The full variable domain, completed using reference TRBV7-3 and TRBJ2-1, is GAGVSQTPSNKVTEKGKYVELRCDPISGHTALYWYRQSLGQGPEFLIYFQGTGAADDSGLPNDRFFAVRPEGSVSTLKIQRTERGDSAVYLCASSHKASGGAYEQFFGPGTRLTVL.

The CDR3 protein is CASSPPAAPTDTQYF. CDR3 bases: TGTGCCAGCAGCCCCCCAGCCGCCCCCACAGATACGCAGTATTTT. The chain links TRBV11-3 to TRBJ2-3; D uncertain. Germline CDR1 SGHNT, CDR2 YENEEA. The ends were cut back, 5 bases at V and 2 bases at J, with 14 bases in the middle. The CDR3 covers 15 residues.